This TCR beta chain was identified in a study of blood T cell repertoires in COVID-19. J lost 9 bases, V lost 2 bases, and 17 bases had no gene match. The germline V gene has CDR1 KGHSH and CDR2 LQKENI. The CDR3 is 18 amino acids. Profiling relied on immunoSEQ multiplex PCR, and the TCRdb table lists in-frame clones only, not all of them. The sample holds about 400,000 clones, roughly 90% seen once. Allocation to cohorts depended on clinical history reported by the participants. This chain joins TRBV18 and TRBJ2-1; 9 bases align to TRBD2. Sequences were obtained from PBMCs or T cells enriched from blood (not recorded which). The sequence was collected from a woman aged 40 to 50 with acute COVID-19. Here the CDR3 DNA reads TGTGCCAGCTCACCAATGATTGCTAGCGGGGCCCTCCCTTCTGAGCAGTTCTTC. Encoded protein: CASSPMIASGALPSEQFF.